A single T cell receptor (beta chain) is shown here with its context. Its antigen specificity is not known. Qualities for individual bases were not recorded, and no much larger clone is one base off. Within the sample, other DNA sequences also encode this same CDR3. This entry is derived from a study of blood T cell repertoires in COVID-19 (dated by TCRdb to the early 2020s). About the investigation overall: Samples from collaborators originated in the United States, Italy and Spain and spanned both the acute and convalescent phases of COVID-19. Samples were obtained from the ongoing ImmuneRACE study (first 160 participants) and from some 1,200 subjects provided by 6 global collaborators. Where available, HLA class I and class II types were obtained from metadata supplied by the sample provider rather than from assay-based typing. Sample metadata almost always included a de-identified subject ID, COVID-19 status, age in years and sex. Subjects who had been exposed to COVID-19, were actively infected with it, or had recovered from it provided the deeply sampled blood TCRbeta repertoires that made up the dataset. A freely available public database, intended as a resource for researchers studying the immune response to SARS-CoV-2, is where the repertoires were released. The material from the prospective study consisted of cDNA or gDNA derived from T cells, B-cell-depleted T cells, or PBMCs. Overall results and qualifications from the work: How much clinical and demographic metadata was included differed by source and by participant, and the metadata was provided uncurated.

Participants in the prospective study were aged 18 to 89 years, lived in some 24 United States geographic areas, and enrolled through a virtual design. Cohort assignment in the prospective study relied on participant-reported clinical history from a screening survey and a study questionnaire. For ImmuneRACE Cohort 3, a participant was defined as recovered based on two consecutive negative NP/OP PCR tests, clearance by a healthcare professional, or resolution of symptoms. In the prospective study, mobile phlebotomists collected whole blood, serum and a nasopharyngeal or oropharyngeal swab from each participant. Prospective study participants could optionally give additional blood draws and questionnaires over a roughly 2-month period. Before DNA extraction, prospective study blood samples were shipped either frozen or at room temperature. TCRbeta CDR3 regions were amplified from genomic DNA by means of the immunoSEQ Assay, a bias-controlled multiplex PCR. The original methods were these. Nucleated cell counts per sample were estimated from amplification of reference gene primers within the assay. To quantify the absolute abundance of each unique TCRbeta CDR3 rearrangement, sequence reads were collapsed and filtered. For each sample, productive Simpson clonality was calculated as the square root of Simpson's diversity index over productive rearrangements. TCRdb obtained this table from immuneACCESS and retained in-frame rearrangements with V and J assigned. These tables miss some clones; where compared with another copy, unresolved V genes account for less than half of the shortfall, and the remainder is unexplained. Clone size and the V and J calls come from that table; the DNA yielded D and trimming. Here the sample has under 350,000 clones; 90% occur a single time. The ten largest clonotypes hold 2.6% of the sample.

The CDR3 spans 14 residues, from the cysteine through the phenylalanine. The DNA shown is the 42-base CDR3, in frame from base 1. CDR1 and CDR2, per the germline V gene, are MNHEY and SVGAGI. Trimming takes 5 bases off V and 2 bases off J; junction bases not matched to a gene: 1. Sample: PBMCs or T cells enriched from blood (not recorded which). The TCR originated in a man in his sixties who had recovered from COVID-19. The chain couples TRBV6-5 to TRBJ2-7, and TRBD2 matches 12 of the central bases. The sequenced DNA: TGTGCCAGCAGTCGGACTAGCGGGGCCTACGAGCAGTACTTC. Translated, it reads CASSRTSGAYEQYF.